Listed below are T cell receptor beta chains from one sample, sequenced in a study of shared clonotypes between healthy human individuals. Profiled with immunoSEQ multiplex PCR; TCRdb holds only in-frame clones, not every one. In the table there are some 200,000 clones, over 50% of which are singletons. Sequencing was done on a sample of memory CD4+ T cells sorted from blood. The receptors originated from a man aged 25-45 years in good health. The CDR3 runs from the conserved cysteine through the conserved F or W. The D gene is left open where the match is weak. Part of the rows lack a size; the others show once, few, many or a class for expanded clones.

v_gene	abundance	j_gene	d_gene	CDR3aa	CDR3nt
TRBV5-5	.	TRBJ2-7	.	CASSLGLAISYEQYF	TGTGCCAGCAGCTTGGGGCTAGCGATCTCCTACGAGCAGTACTTC
TRBV5-1	.	TRBJ2-1	TRBD1	CASSRLGDSYNEQFF	TGCGCCAGCAGCCGACTGGGGGACAGTTACAATGAGCAGTTCTTC
TRBV19	.	TRBJ2-2	.	CASNLFWGAGELFF	TGTGCCAGTAACCTTTTTTGGGGTGCCGGGGAGCTGTTTTTT
TRBV5-4	.	TRBJ2-5	.	CASSSPSLAVQETQYF	TGTGCCAGCAGCTCCCCTAGTTTAGCGGTCCAAGAGACCCAGTACTTC
TRBV18	.	TRBJ1-2	.	CASSSPTGSYGYTF	TGTGCCAGCTCATCCCCGACAGGCTCCTATGGCTACACCTTC
TRBV5-6	.	TRBJ2-1	TRBD2	CASSLRGLAGGRGYNEQFF	TGTGCCAGCAGCCTAAGGGGACTAGCGGGAGGTCGAGGCTACAATGAGCAGTTCTTC
TRBV10-3	.	TRBJ2-7	.	CAISGVGEQYF	TGTGCCATCAGTGGTGTAGGCGAGCAGTACTTC
TRBV18	.	TRBJ2-1	.	CASSPVLADTGEQFF	TGTGCCAGCTCACCCGTCCTCGCTGATACCGGTGAGCAGTTCTTC
TRBV9	once	TRBJ2-5	TRBD1	CASSLTGTGGQETQYF	TGTGCCAGCAGCTTAACCGGGACAGGGGGGCAAGAGACCCAGTACTTC
TRBV10-3	.	TRBJ2-1	TRBD2	CAITKTSGRGYEQFF	TGTGCCATCACTAAAACTAGCGGGAGGGGGTATGAGCAGTTCTTC
TRBV4-3	.	TRBJ1-2	.	CASSQADGYGYTF	TGCGCCAGCAGCCAAGCCGACGGCTATGGCTACACCTTC
TRBV15	few	TRBJ2-1	.	CATSSAGTADSGSYNEQFF	TGTGCCACCAGCAGCGCCGGGACGGCAGACTCCGGCTCCTACAATGAGCAGTTCTTC
TRBV18	few	TRBJ1-1	.	CASSLVHRNTEAFF	TGTGCCAGCTCCCTGGTCCATCGGAACACTGAAGCTTTCTTT
TRBV2	.	TRBJ2-7	.	CASKDVIAEQYF	TGTGCCAGCAAGGACGTCATCGCCGAGCAGTACTTC
TRBV7-3	once	TRBJ2-3	TRBD1	CASSFRGQDTQYF	TGTGCCAGCAGCTTCAGGGGGCAAGATACGCAGTATTTT
TRBV5-1	few	TRBJ2-3	.	CASSTGQSRSTDTQYF	TGCGCCAGCAGCACCGGACAGTCCAGGAGCACAGATACGCAGTATTTT
TRBV6-6	.	TRBJ2-1	TRBD2	CASRLAGQTYNEQFF	TGTGCCAGCAGATTAGCGGGACAAACCTACAATGAGCAGTTCTTC
TRBV28	.	TRBJ1-2	.	CASSPPIPGYTF	TGTGCCAGCAGTCCTCCAATTCCCGGCTACACCTTC
TRBV4-3	.	TRBJ2-1	TRBD2	CASSQGAAGGSYNEQFF	TGCGCCAGCAGCCAAGGTGCAGCGGGAGGCTCCTACAATGAGCAGTTCTTC
TRBV5-1	few	TRBJ2-3	.	CASSPAHGAGNTDTQYF	TGCGCCAGCAGCCCCGCCCACGGTGCGGGCAACACAGATACGCAGTATTTT
TRBV7-4	.	TRBJ2-1	.	CASSLSPAGSYNEQFF	TGTGCCAGCAGCTTATCCCCTGCGGGCTCCTACAATGAGCAGTTCTTC
TRBV28	.	TRBJ2-1	.	CASSWGLRDNEQFF	TGTGCCAGCAGTTGGGGACTGAGGGACAATGAGCAGTTCTTC
TRBV2	.	TRBJ1-4	TRBD1	CASSEGTGPRIGEKLFF	TGTGCCAGCAGTGAAGGGACAGGTCCACGAATAGGTGAAAAACTGTTTTTT
TRBV11-3	once	TRBJ2-7	.	CASRPFRGGEQYF	TGTGCCAGCCGCCCGTTTCGAGGGGGCGAGCAGTACTTC
TRBV7-2	.	TRBJ2-3	TRBD2	CASSPRTSGRGDTQYF	TGTGCCAGCAGCCCGAGGACTAGCGGGAGGGGAGATACGCAGTATTTT
TRBV5-4	.	TRBJ2-7	TRBD2	CASSLASQRGYEQYF	TGTGCCAGCAGCTTGGCGTCCCAGCGGGGCTACGAGCAGTACTTC
TRBV7-8	.	TRBJ2-2	.	CASSQVGGRDGELFF	TGTGCCAGCAGTCAAGTAGGGGGTCGGGACGGGGAGCTGTTTTTT
TRBV30	.	TRBJ2-7	.	CAASRDNFYEQYF	TGTGCCGCGTCCCGGGACAACTTCTACGAGCAGTACTTC
TRBV9	.	TRBJ2-1	.	CASSVGTGRDEQFF	TGTGCCAGCAGCGTAGGAACTGGAAGGGATGAGCAGTTCTTC
TRBV2	.	TRBJ2-1	TRBD2	CAIISGTRNEQFF	TGTGCCATCATTAGCGGGACGAGGAATGAGCAGTTCTTC
TRBV25-1	few	TRBJ2-3	.	CASSGAAGRGGSDTQYF	TGTGCCAGCAGTGGGGCCGCGGGGAGAGGCGGGTCGGATACGCAGTATTTT
TRBV5-5	.	TRBJ2-4	.	CASSFRGNIQYF	TGTGCCAGCAGCTTCAGGGGAAACATTCAGTACTTC
TRBV5-1	.	TRBJ2-3	.	CASSVGVTDTQYF	TGCGCCAGCAGCGTTGGGGTTACAGATACGCAGTATTTT
TRBV29-1	.	TRBJ2-1	TRBD2	CSVEKTSGFYNEQFF	TGCAGCGTTGAAAAGACTAGCGGGTTTTACAATGAGCAGTTCTTC
TRBV28	.	TRBJ2-3	.	CASSSQSHPPNKAQYF	TGTGCCAGCAGTTCTCAGAGTCATCCCCCTAATAAGGCGCAGTATTTT
TRBV30	.	TRBJ2-3	.	CAWSRQGGSGDTQYF	TGTGCCTGGAGTAGGCAGGGAGGATCTGGAGATACGCAGTATTTT
TRBV5-6	.	TRBJ1-2	.	CASSLGRGANYGYTF	TGTGCCAGCAGCTTGGGGCGGGGAGCTAACTATGGCTACACCTTC
TRBV18	.	TRBJ2-1	.	CASSPLGSGDYNEQFF	TGTGCCAGCTCACCTTTGGGTAGCGGAGACTACAATGAGCAGTTCTTC
TRBV19	.	TRBJ2-4	.	CASSIGQPGAKNIQYF	TGTGCCAGTAGTATAGGGCAACCGGGGGCCAAAAACATTCAGTACTTC
TRBV7-2	.	TRBJ2-2	.	CASSSYTGELFF	TGTGCCAGCAGCTCTTACACCGGGGAGCTGTTTTTT
TRBV7-2	few	TRBJ2-2	TRBD1	CASRPGTGSGPGELFF	TGTGCCAGCAGACCGGGGACAGGCTCCGGCCCCGGGGAGCTGTTTTTT
TRBV28	.	TRBJ2-7	.	CASSLTSSEQYF	TGTGCCAGCAGTTTAACTAGCTCCGAGCAGTACTTC
TRBV9	.	TRBJ2-7	TRBD2	CASSVGTSGYEQYF	TGTGCCAGCAGCGTAGGGACTAGCGGCTACGAGCAGTACTTC
TRBV5-5	.	TRBJ2-5	.	CASSLPNEETQYF	TGTGCCAGCAGCTTGCCCAATGAAGAGACCCAGTACTTC
TRBV15	.	TRBJ2-3	.	CATSRGGGPTPSTDTQYF	TGTGCCACCAGCAGAGGGGGGGGCCCAACGCCTAGCACAGATACGCAGTATTTT
TRBV11-3	once	TRBJ2-5	TRBD2	CASSLGGRLAGSGETQYF	TGTGCCAGCAGCTTAGGGGGTCGACTAGCGGGAAGTGGGGAGACCCAGTACTTC
TRBV4-3	.	TRBJ1-5	TRBD1	CASSQETGGGQPQHF	TGCGCCAGCAGCCAAGAGACAGGGGGGGGACAGCCCCAGCATTTT
TRBV10-1	once	TRBJ2-7	.	CASSPGIRGPYEQYF	TGCGCCAGCAGTCCCGGGATCAGGGGACCCTACGAGCAGTACTTC
TRBV5-1	.	TRBJ2-1	TRBD2	CASSPRTSGTSYNEQFF	TGCGCCAGCAGTCCTCGGACTAGCGGGACCTCCTACAATGAGCAGTTCTTC
TRBV14	.	TRBJ2-3	.	CASSLMPTDTQYF	TGTGCCAGCAGCCTAATGCCGACAGATACGCAGTATTTT
TRBV2	.	TRBJ2-1	TRBD1	CASSERTGGYSSYNEQFF	TGTGCCAGCAGTGAACGCACAGGGGGCTACAGCTCCTACAATGAGCAGTTCTTC
TRBV29-1	.	TRBJ2-1	TRBD2	CSVEDGGSAFYNEQFF	TGCAGCGTTGAAGATGGCGGGAGCGCCTTCTACAATGAGCAGTTCTTC